The T cell receptor (beta chain) under discussion was sequenced for a study of T-cell reconstitution after alpha-beta-depleted transplantation in children. This clonotype came up a few times. Unique molecular identifiers were used in preparing the TCRbeta library. TCRdb processed the PCR reads anew with MiXCR; each CDR3 protein has one entry. The sample comprises approximately 350,000 distinct CDR3 sequences, approximately 10% of which are singletons, and under 3% rests with the top ten. CDR3 length equals 15 residues. Germline trimming cut 3 bases from V and 10 bases from J; bases unmatched to any gene: 6. Germline CDR1 SGHNT, CDR2 YYREEE (reference sequence).

This clonotype was sampled from a human donor who donated a stem cell graft to a child with acute lymphoblastic leukemia. This sample comprised PBMCs from the stem cell graft donor, obtained from the stem cell graft. This chain joins TRBV5-4 and TRBJ2-1; 14 nucleotides match TRBD2. The CDR3 spells CASSYGTSGRKEQFF. In DNA, the CDR3 is TGTGCCAGCAGCTACGGGACTAGCGGGAGAAAGGAGCAGTTCTTC.